The 14 T cell receptor beta chains below all came from one sample that was sequenced in a study of T-cell reconstitution after alpha-beta-depleted transplantation in children. As it was prepared, the TCRbeta library received unique molecular identifiers. TCRdb ran MiXCR on the PCR reads and lists one entry per CDR3 protein. The sample shows a few hundred thousand distinct CDR3 sequences, around two fifths of them seen only once. The source was PBMCs, collected before TCRalphabeta/CD19-depleted stem cell transplant. The origin of the receptors is a girl aged 2-10 years with aplastic anemia, due to receive a stem cell transplant.

This clonotype was observed a handful of times. This chain uses TRBV30 with TRBJ2-1; D is perhaps TRBD2 (5 bases). Germline-derived CDR1 and CDR2 are GTSNPN and SVGIG (reference sequence). There are 12 residues in the CDR3. Trimming left V 1 base short and J 7 bases short, with 8 bases between. The DNA for the CDR3 is TGTGCCTGGAGTGGGACTCCGAATGAGCAGTTCTTC. This encodes CAWSGTPNEQFF.

V usage is TRBV7-2 and J usage is TRBJ2-1; D is undetermined. Trimming left V 0 bases short and J 10 bases short, with 4 bases between. This CDR3 contains 11 residues. Germline CDR1 reads SGHTA; CDR2 reads FQGNSA. CDR3: CASSLAWEQFF. As DNA, the CDR3 is TGTGCCAGCAGCTTAGCATGGGAGCAGTTCTTC.

This clonotype came up a few times. The V call is TRBV11-3, the J call TRBJ2-5; TRBD2 matches at 8 bases. The germline CDR1 and CDR2 sequences are SGHNT and YENEEA. Trimming took 5 bases from V and 3 from J; bases not matched to a gene: 14. This CDR3 is built from 17 residues. The CDR3 coding sequence is TGTGCCAGCAGCGCCGGCTGGCTGGCGGGAGGTGAAGAGACCCAGTACTTC. Encoded protein: CASSAGWLAGGEETQYF.

This sequence joins TRBV20-1 and TRBJ2-7; TRBD2 matches 9 bases. Germline V CDR1 and CDR2: DFQATT, SNEGSKA (reference sequence). The CDR3 is 14 residues long. V was pared by 1 base and J by 2 bases, with 3 bases of the junction left unmatched. The CDR3 DNA reads TGCAGTGCTAGAGTAGCGGGGGCCACCTACGAGCAGTACTTC. This translates into CSARVAGATYEQYF.

This chain links TRBV3-1 with TRBJ2-3; 13 positions agree with TRBD2. This CDR3 contains 17 residues. V shed 4 bases and J 6 bases; nucleotides not matched to a gene: 10. Germline V gene sequence: CDR1 LGHDT, CDR2 YNNKEL (reference sequence). This CDR3 is CASSPGLAGDPRDTQYF. The CDR3, as DNA: TGTGCCAGCAGCCCAGGACTAGCGGGAGACCCACGGGATACGCAGTATTTT.

This chain connects TRBV5-1 to TRBJ2-7; 10 positions match TRBD1. V dropped 2 bases and J dropped 5; count of bases not matched to a gene: 7. The V gene's germline CDR1 is SGHRS and CDR2 YFSETQ. CDR3 size: 15 residues. CDR3 DNA sequence: TGCGCCAGCAGCTTTGCGGGACAGGGGTTCAACGAGCAGTACTTC. It codes for CASSFAGQGFNEQYF.

This clonotype was found once. The V call is TRBV4-2, the J call TRBJ2-2, with 7 bases that match TRBD1. V dropped 4 bases and J dropped 4; count of bases not matched to a gene: 6. The germline CDR1 and CDR2 sequences are LGHNA and YNFKEQ. This CDR3 is built from 15 residues. The CDR3 sequence: CASSPQGEPTGELFF. CDR3 in DNA: TGTGCCAGCAGCCCCCAGGGGGAACCCACCGGGGAGCTGTTTTTT.

J is TRBJ2-5 and V is TRBV5-5; 8 nucleotides align to TRBD1. The ends lost 4 bases at V and 0 bases at J; junction bases unmatched: 5. Germline V gene sequence: CDR1 SGHKS, CDR2 YYEKEE (reference sequence). The CDR3 covers 15 residues. CDR3 region: CASSLRDRYQETQYF. The CDR3 region has the DNA TGTGCCAGCAGCCTCCGGGACAGGTACCAAGAGACCCAGTACTTC.

This clonotype was detected many times. The CDR3 loop is CASSLRRKLPYNEQFF. In DNA, the CDR3 is TGTGCCAGCAGTTTGCGGCGGAAACTCCCTTACAATGAGCAGTTCTTC. This chain uses TRBV12-3 or TRBV12-4 with TRBJ2-1; no clear D gene. V lost 3 bases to trimming and J lost 4 bases, with 16 bases between them. The CDR3 is made up of 16 amino acids.

V is TRBV5-1 and J is TRBJ2-5; either TRBD1 or TRBD2 may fit D (5 bases each). The CDR3 is 13 residues long. V was clipped by 4 bases and J by 4 bases, with 11 bases between them. CDR1 and CDR2 from the germline V gene are SGHRS and YFSETQ. The CDR3 sequence: CASSNGTRETQYF. DNA for the CDR3: TGCGCCAGCAGCAACGGGACCCGAGAGACCCAGTACTTC.

J is TRBJ2-4 and V is TRBV20-1, with D maybe TRBD2 (6 bases). Germline CDR1 and CDR2: DFQATT and SNEGSKA (reference sequence). The CDR3 has 13 amino acids. V lost 6 bases and J 2 bases, leaving 11 bases between the germline ends. The CDR3 DNA follows: TGCAGTGCGTGGAGGGATTCCAAAAACATTCAGTACTTC. This sequence encodes CSAWRDSKNIQYF.

The chain employs TRBV6-5 and TRBJ2-1; TRBD1 matches 10 bases. V was clipped by 1 base and J by 5 bases; unmatched bases: 2. The CDR3 extends over 15 amino acids. From germline, CDR1 is MNHEY and CDR2 SVGAGI. CDR3 sequence reads: CASSYWDRGNNEQFF. As DNA, the CDR3 is TGTGCCAGCAGTTACTGGGACAGGGGAAACAATGAGCAGTTCTTC.

This chain connects TRBV7-3 to TRBJ2-3; D not certain. This CDR3 is built from 15 residues. V dropped 4 bases and J dropped 2 bases, with 13 bases sitting between them. CDR1 and CDR2 from the germline V gene are SGHTA and FQGTGA. The CDR3 coding sequence is TGTGCCAGCAGCTCCCAAGGGTTATTCACAGATACGCAGTATTTT. Protein: CASSSQGLFTDTQYF.

The sample holds a few counts of this clonotype. The chain recombines TRBV5-1 with TRBJ2-5; 7 nucleotides align to TRBD2. Per the germline V gene, CDR1 is SGHRS and CDR2 is YFSETQ. After removal of 1 base from V and 0 bases from J, the junction contained 12 bases not matched to a gene. CDR3 length: 18 residues. CDR3 coding DNA: TGCGCCAGCAGCTTGTTTATCTCTAGCGGCAGGTACCAAGAGACCCAGTACTTC. It codes for CASSLFISSGRYQETQYF.